What follows is one T cell receptor beta chain and its context. Its specificity is unknown. This entry belongs to a study of OX40 agonist ivuxolimab in advanced cancers. Turning to the study itself: Patients were treated with intravenous ivuxolimab, dosed at 0.01 to 10 mg/kg and infused every 2 weeks. Partial responses, seen in three patients, involved one hepatocellular carcinoma and two cutaneous melanomas. Overall study findings and caveats: The CD4+ and CD8+ T cells in the blood had expanded clonally by week 6 at 0.1 to 3.0 mg/kg.

Clones were sequenced by immunoSEQ multiplex PCR, and TCRdb holds only the in-frame ones, with some missing. The sample records 80,000 or so clones, roughly 84% being singletons. The ends were cut back, 8 bases at V and 4 bases at J, with 14 bases in the middle. The CDR3 is 13 amino acids. Germline loops: CDR1 MNHEY, CDR2 SMNVEV (reference sequence). The sample was CD4+ or CD8+ T cells sorted from blood, taken in a trial of the OX40 agonist ivuxolimab. The rearrangement uses TRBV27 and TRBJ1-1; D is unresolved. The sequence derives from an adult with an advanced solid tumor such as melanoma, head and neck, liver or kidney cancer. The CDR3 DNA sequence: TGTGCCAGCGCCTTCCGAGAAACCACTGAAGCTTTCTTT. It encodes CASAFRETTEAFF.